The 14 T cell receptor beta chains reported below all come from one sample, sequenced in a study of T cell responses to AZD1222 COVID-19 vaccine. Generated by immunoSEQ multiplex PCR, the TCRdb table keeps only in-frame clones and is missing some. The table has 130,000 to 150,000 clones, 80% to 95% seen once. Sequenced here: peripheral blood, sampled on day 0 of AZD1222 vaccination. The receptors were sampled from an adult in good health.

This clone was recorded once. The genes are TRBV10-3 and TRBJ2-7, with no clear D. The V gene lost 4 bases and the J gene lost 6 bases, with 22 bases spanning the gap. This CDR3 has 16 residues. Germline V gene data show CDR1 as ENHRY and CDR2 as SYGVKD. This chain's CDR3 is CAISGALAGTHTEQYF. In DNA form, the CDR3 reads TGTGCCATCAGTGGGGCCCTGGCAGGAACCCACACCGAGCAGTACTTC.

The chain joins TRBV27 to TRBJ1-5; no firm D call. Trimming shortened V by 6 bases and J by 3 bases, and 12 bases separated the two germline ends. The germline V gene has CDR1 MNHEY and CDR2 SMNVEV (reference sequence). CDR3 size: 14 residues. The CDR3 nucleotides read TGTGCCAGCAGAACGAGGGATGTCAATCAGCCCCAGCATTTT. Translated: CASRTRDVNQPQHF.

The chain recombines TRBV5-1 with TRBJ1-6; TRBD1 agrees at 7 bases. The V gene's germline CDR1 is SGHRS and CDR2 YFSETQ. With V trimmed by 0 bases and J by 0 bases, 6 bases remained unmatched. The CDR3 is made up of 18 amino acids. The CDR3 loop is CASSLGAGGSSYNSPLHF. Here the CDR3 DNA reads TGCGCCAGCAGCTTGGGAGCAGGGGGAAGCTCCTATAATTCACCCCTCCACTTT. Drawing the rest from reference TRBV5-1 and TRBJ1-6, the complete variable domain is KAGVTQTPRYLIKTRGQQVTLSCSPISGHRSVSWYQQTPGQGLQFLFEYFSETQRNKGNFPGRFSGRQFSNSRSEMNVSTLELGDSALYLCASSLGAGGSSYNSPLHFGNGTRLTVT.

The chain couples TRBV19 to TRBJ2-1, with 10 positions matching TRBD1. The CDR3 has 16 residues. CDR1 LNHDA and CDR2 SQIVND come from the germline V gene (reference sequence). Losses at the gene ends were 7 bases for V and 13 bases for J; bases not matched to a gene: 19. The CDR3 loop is CASTSIRDRGPQGQFF. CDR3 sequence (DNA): TGTGCCAGTACTTCGATCCGGGACAGGGGCCCTCAGGGTCAGTTCTTC.

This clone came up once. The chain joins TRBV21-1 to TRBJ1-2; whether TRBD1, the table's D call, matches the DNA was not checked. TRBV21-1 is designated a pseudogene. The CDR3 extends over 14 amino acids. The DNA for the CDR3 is TGTGCCAGCAGCTCGCCGGGACAGGCCAATGGCTACACCTTC. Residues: CASSSPGQANGYTF.

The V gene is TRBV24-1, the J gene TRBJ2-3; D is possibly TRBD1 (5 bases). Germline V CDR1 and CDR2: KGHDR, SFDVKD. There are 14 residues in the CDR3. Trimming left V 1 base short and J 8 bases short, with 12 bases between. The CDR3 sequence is CATSDLTDTGTQYF. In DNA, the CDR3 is TGTGCCACCAGTGATTTAACGGACACGGGTACGCAGTATTTT.

Here the CDR3 DNA reads TGTGCCAGCAGCTACACACCCGGGGTCGGGGAAAAACTGTTTTTT. Residues: CASSYTPGVGEKLFF. V gene TRBV11-2 combines with J gene TRBJ1-4, with D uncertain. Germline values: CDR1 SGHAT, CDR2 FQNNGV. The V gene lost 4 bases and the J gene lost 8 bases, with 17 bases spanning the gap. CDR3 size: 15 residues.

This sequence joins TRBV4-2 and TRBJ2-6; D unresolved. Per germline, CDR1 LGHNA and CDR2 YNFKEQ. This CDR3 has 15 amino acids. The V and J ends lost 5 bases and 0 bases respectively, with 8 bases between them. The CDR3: CASSTVLSGANVLTF. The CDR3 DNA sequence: TGTGCCAGCAGCACTGTCCTCTCTGGGGCCAACGTCCTGACTTTC.

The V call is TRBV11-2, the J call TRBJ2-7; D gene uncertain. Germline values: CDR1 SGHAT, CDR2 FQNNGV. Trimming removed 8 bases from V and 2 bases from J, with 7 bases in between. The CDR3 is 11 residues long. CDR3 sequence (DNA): TGTGCCAGCGCAAGGACCTACGAGCAGTACTTC. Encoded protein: CASARTYEQYF.

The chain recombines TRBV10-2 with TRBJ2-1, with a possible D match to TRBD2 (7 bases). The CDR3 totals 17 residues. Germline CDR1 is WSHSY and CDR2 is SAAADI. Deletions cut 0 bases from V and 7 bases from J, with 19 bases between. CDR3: CASSESKGRGRGNEQFF. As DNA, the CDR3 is TGCGCCAGCAGTGAGTCGAAGGGGCGGGGGCGGGGGAATGAGCAGTTCTTC.

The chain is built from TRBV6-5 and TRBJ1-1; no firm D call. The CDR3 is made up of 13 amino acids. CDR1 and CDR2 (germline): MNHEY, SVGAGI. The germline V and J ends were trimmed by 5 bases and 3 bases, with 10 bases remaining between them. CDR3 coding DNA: TGTGCCAGCAGTAACTGGATGGACACTGAAGCTTTCTTT. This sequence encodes CASSNWMDTEAFF.

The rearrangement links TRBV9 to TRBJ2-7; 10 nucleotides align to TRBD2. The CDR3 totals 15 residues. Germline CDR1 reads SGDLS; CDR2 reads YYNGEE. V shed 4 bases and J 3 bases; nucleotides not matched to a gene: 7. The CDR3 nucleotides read TGTGCCAGCAGCCCCCGACTAGCGGGCCTCTACGAGCAGTACTTC. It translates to CASSPRLAGLYEQYF.

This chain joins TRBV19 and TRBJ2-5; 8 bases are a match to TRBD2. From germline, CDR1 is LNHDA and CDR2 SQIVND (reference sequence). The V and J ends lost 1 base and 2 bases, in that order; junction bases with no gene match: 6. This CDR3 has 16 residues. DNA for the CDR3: TGTGCCAGTAGTATAGCACCACTAGCGGAACAAGAGACCCAGTACTTC. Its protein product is CASSIAPLAEQETQYF.

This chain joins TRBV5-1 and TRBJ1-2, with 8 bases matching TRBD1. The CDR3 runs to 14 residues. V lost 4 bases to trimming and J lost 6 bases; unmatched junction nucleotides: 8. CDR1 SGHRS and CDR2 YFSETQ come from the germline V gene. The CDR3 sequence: CASSPRQGLDGYTF. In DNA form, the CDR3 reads TGCGCCAGCAGCCCAAGACAGGGGCTGGATGGCTACACCTTC.